This T cell receptor (beta chain) was documented in a study of control samples from healthy donors and cancer patients. Method: immunoSEQ multiplex PCR; TCRdb's copy keeps in-frame clones and lacks some. The sample lists 80,000 to 100,000 clones; 79% were seen once. Germline V gene sequence: CDR1 SNHLY, CDR2 FYNNEI. This CDR3 is built from 13 residues. Trimming took 5 bases from V and 4 from J, leaving 10 bases between them. The specimen was blood. This sequence joins TRBV2 and TRBJ2-3; D unresolved. This TCR was recovered from a woman in her 30s in good health. The CDR3 sequence is CASSPTRPDTQYF. Written as DNA, the CDR3 is TGTGCCAGCAGTCCCACCCGGCCAGATACGCAGTATTTT.